The TCR beta chain under discussion was sequenced for a study of T cells in localized non-small cell lung cancer. Looked up from germline, CDR1 is MNHGY and CDR2 is SAAAGT. CDR3 length: 15 residues. V dropped 3 bases and J dropped 6; count of bases not matched to a gene: 3. Whole-study results and caveats: Tumor trailed uninvolved adjacent lung in T cell clonality, which peaked there. Sequencing was limited to one tumor region, leaving the possibility of heterogeneity open. Adjacent lung tissue had a median around 50 of the top 100 clones found in the tumor. In the blood, greater T cell density corresponded to longer overall survival.

The repertoire was sequenced with immunoSEQ multiplex PCR; TCRdb's copy has only in-frame clones and lacks some. Altogether about 3,500 clones are present, about 29% being singletons, with the ten largest covering about 8.2%. This clone is medium-sized by share. Its antigen is undetermined. This chain joins TRBV6-8 and TRBJ2-1; 12 positions agree with TRBD2. Sequenced here: lung tumor tissue, sampled before any cancer treatment. The clonotype was recovered from a male donor at least 60 years old with stage I lung adenocarcinoma. CDR3 sequence (DNA): TGTGCCAGCAGTTATAGGACTAGCGGGATCAATGAGCAGTTCTTC. It yields the protein CASSYRTSGINEQFF.